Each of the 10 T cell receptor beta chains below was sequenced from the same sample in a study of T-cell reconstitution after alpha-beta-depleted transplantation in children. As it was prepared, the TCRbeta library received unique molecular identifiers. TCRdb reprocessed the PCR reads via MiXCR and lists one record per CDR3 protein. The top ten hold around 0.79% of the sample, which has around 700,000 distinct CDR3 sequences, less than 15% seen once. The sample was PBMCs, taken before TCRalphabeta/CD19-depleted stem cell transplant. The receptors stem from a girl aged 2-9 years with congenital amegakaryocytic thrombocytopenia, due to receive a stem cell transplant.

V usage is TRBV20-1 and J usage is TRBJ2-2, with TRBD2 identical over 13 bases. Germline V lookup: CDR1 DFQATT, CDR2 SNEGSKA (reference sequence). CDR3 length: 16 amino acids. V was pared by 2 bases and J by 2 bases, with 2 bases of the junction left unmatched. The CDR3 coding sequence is TGCAGTGCTAGACGGGGACTAGCGGGAAACACCGGGGAGCTGTTTTTT. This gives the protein CSARRGLAGNTGELFF.

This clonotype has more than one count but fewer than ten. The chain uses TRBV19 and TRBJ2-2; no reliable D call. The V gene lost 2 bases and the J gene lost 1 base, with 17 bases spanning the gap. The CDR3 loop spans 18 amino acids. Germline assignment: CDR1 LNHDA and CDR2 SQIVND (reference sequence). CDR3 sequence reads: CASSISKWVAENTGELFF. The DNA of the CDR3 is TGTGCCAGTAGTATATCGAAGTGGGTAGCTGAGAACACCGGGGAGCTGTTTTTT.

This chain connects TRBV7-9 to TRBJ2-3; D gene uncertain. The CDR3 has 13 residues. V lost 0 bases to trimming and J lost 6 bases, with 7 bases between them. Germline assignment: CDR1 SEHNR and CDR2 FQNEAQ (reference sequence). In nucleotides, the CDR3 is TGTGCCAGCAGCTTAGCGCTCCATGATACGCAGTATTTT. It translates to CASSLALHDTQYF.

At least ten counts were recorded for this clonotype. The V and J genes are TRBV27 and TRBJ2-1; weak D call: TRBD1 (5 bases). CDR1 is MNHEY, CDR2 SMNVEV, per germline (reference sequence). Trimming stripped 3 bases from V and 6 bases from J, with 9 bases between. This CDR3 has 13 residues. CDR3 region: CASSFGRANEQFF. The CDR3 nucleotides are TGTGCCAGCAGTTTTGGCAGGGCCAATGAGCAGTTCTTC.

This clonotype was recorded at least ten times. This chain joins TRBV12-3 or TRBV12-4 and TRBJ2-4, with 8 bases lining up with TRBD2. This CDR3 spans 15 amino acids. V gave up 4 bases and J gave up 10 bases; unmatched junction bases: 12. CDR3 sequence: CASSSTREGFRIQYF. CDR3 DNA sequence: TGTGCCAGCAGTTCTACACGGGAGGGCTTTCGGATTCAGTACTTC.

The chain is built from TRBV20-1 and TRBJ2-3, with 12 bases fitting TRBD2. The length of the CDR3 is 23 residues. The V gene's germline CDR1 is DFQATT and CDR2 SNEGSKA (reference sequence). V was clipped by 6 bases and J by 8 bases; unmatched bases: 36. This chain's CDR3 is CSAPRGTHPTSGSGGPTGATQYF. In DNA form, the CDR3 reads TGCAGTGCCCCTCGGGGAACCCATCCGACTAGCGGGAGTGGGGGCCCCACAGGAGCTACGCAGTATTTT.

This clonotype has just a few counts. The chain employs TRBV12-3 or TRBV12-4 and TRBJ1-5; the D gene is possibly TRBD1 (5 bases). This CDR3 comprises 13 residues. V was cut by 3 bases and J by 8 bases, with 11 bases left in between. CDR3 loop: CASSFRGSEPQHF. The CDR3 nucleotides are TGTGCCAGCAGTTTTAGGGGTAGCGAGCCCCAGCATTTT.

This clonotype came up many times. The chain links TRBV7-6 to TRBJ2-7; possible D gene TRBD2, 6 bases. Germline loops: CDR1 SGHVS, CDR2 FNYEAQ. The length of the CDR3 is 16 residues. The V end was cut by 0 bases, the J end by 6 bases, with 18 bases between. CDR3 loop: CASSLAGTPYSTEQYF. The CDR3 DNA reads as TGTGCCAGCAGCTTAGCAGGGACTCCCTACTCGACCGAGCAGTACTTC.

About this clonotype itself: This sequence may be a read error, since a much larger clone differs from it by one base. The CDR3 DNA reads as TGTGCCATCAATGTGTCCGGGGACAGGGGGCGGACTGAAGCTTTCTTT. Amino acid sequence: CAINVSGDRGRTEAFF. The chain links TRBV10-3 to TRBJ1-1; TRBD1 matches at 12 bases. In germline, CDR1 is ENHRY, CDR2 SYGVKD. The CDR3 consists of 16 residues. With V trimmed by 7 bases and J by 5 bases, 11 bases remained unmatched.

The DNA of the CDR3 is TGTGCCAGCAGCCCGCCGGGACTACAAACCCTCGAGCAGTACTTC. Translation gives CASSPPGLQTLEQYF. This chain connects TRBV7-9 to TRBJ2-7, with 7 positions matching TRBD2. Germline CDR1 and CDR2: SEHNR and FQNEAQ (reference sequence). The CDR3 runs to 15 residues. The V and J ends lost 5 bases and 6 bases, in that order; junction bases with no gene match: 13.